These 23 T cell receptor beta chains originate from one sample sequenced in a study of CD8 T cells in Susac syndrome. When the RNA was reverse transcribed, random hexamers were used with an input of about 0.5 to 1 ug. TCRdb recomputed calls from the immunoSEQ multiplex PCR reads with MiXCR, one row per CDR3 protein. The data contain roughly 110,000 distinct CDR3 sequences, roughly 91% of them singletons. Sequences were obtained from CD4+ T cells from PBMCs. The receptors were gathered from a human donor in good health.

This rearrangement joins TRBV29-1 to TRBJ2-7; D might be TRBD1 (5 bases). The germline CDR1 and CDR2 sequences are SQVTM and ANQGSEA. The V and J ends lost 3 bases and 3 bases respectively, with 18 bases between them. The length of the CDR3 is 15 residues. The CDR3 bases are TGCAGCGTTGACGGCCAGGGTTGGAGAGGCTACGAGCAGTACTTC. Translation: CSVDGQGWRGYEQYF.

V is TRBV6-1 and J is TRBJ2-5; D is undetermined. V lost 6 bases and J 0 bases, leaving 8 bases between the germline ends. This CDR3 spans 13 amino acids. CDR1 MNHNS and CDR2 SASEGT come from the germline V gene. The CDR3 coding sequence is TGTGCCAGCAGAAGGGAAAACCAAGAGACCCAGTACTTC. As protein: CASRRENQETQYF.

The gene calls are TRBV5-4 and TRBJ2-2, with D possibly being TRBD1 (5 bases). Per germline, CDR1 SGHNT and CDR2 YYREEE (reference sequence). This CDR3 region has 15 residues. V was clipped by 0 bases and J by 1 base, with 7 bases between them. This CDR3 reads CASSLDDRNTGELFF. CDR3 DNA: TGTGCCAGCAGCTTGGACGACAGGAACACCGGGGAGCTGTTTTTT.

This sequence joins TRBV20-1 and TRBJ1-2; maybe TRBD1 (6 bases). Germline CDR1 is DFQATT and CDR2 is SNEGSKA (reference sequence). The CDR3 is made up of 13 amino acids. Trimming pared 2 bases from V and 4 bases from J, leaving 11 bases between. Here the CDR3 DNA reads TGCAGTGCTAGAAACAGGGTGTCCTATGGCTACACCTTC. Its translation is CSARNRVSYGYTF.

The rearrangement uses TRBV20-1 and TRBJ2-7; either TRBD1 or TRBD2 may supply D (5 bases each). The germline V gene encodes CDR1 DFQATT and CDR2 SNEGSKA (reference sequence). V dropped 1 base and J dropped 4 bases, with 14 bases sitting between them. The CDR3 length is 14 residues. This CDR3 is CSARGTLGTYEQYF. CDR3 coding DNA: TGCAGTGCTAGAGGGACATTGGGGACGTACGAGCAGTACTTC.

The chain links TRBV7-8 to TRBJ2-7, with D perhaps TRBD1 or TRBD2 (5 bases each). The CDR3 spans 15 residues. Per the germline V gene, CDR1 is SGHVS and CDR2 is FQNEAQ. Between the trimmed V and J ends, which lost 5 bases and 4 bases, there was a span of 18 bases. This chain's CDR3 is CASSPLGDGGYEQYF. The CDR3 nucleotides are TGTGCCAGCAGCCCGCTGGGGGACGGCGGATACGAGCAGTACTTC.

The genes are TRBV5-6 and TRBJ1-1; a possible D gene is TRBD1 (5 bases). Germline V gene lookup returns CDR1 SGHDT and CDR2 YYEEEE. V shed 3 bases and J shed 0 bases, with 9 bases lying between them. CDR3 length: 14 residues. CDR3 in amino acids: CASSYGGMNTEAFF. The CDR3 DNA reads TGTGCCAGCAGCTATGGGGGGATGAACACTGAAGCTTTCTTT.

The V and J genes are TRBV5-1 and TRBJ1-3; unclear D gene. This CDR3 contains 19 residues. The V gene lost 2 bases and the J gene lost 1 base, with 22 bases spanning the gap. Per the germline V gene, CDR1 is SGHRS and CDR2 is YFSETQ. CDR3 amino acids: CASSFTPSTSAASGNTIYF. The CDR3 DNA reads TGCGCCAGCAGCTTCACGCCTTCTACTTCGGCTGCTTCTGGAAACACCATATATTTT.

The chain combines TRBV3-1 with TRBJ1-2, with D possibly matching TRBD1 (5 bases). The ends were cut back, 2 bases at V and 4 bases at J, with 11 bases in the middle. Per the germline V gene, CDR1 is LGHDT and CDR2 is YNNKEL (reference sequence). There are 14 residues in the CDR3. CDR3 sequence reads: CASSQPGSFYGYTF. The CDR3 bases are TGTGCCAGCAGCCAACCAGGGTCCTTCTATGGCTACACCTTC.

CDR3 sequence reads: CASSHTGTTYEQYF. The DNA for the CDR3 is TGTGCCAGCAGCCATACCGGGACTACCTACGAGCAGTACTTC. This rearrangement joins TRBV14 to TRBJ2-7; 7 bases are shared with TRBD2. This CDR3 region has 14 residues. The V gene end was trimmed by 3 bases and the J gene end by 2 bases; junction bases not matched to a gene: 4. Germline CDR1 reads SGHDN; CDR2 reads FVKESK.

The table lists this clonotype with a count of one. The chain employs TRBV5-1 and TRBJ1-6, with TRBD1 as a possible D gene (6 bases). The CDR3 totals 15 residues. The ends were cut back, 3 bases at V and 6 bases at J, with 13 bases in the middle. The germline CDR1 and CDR2 sequences are SGHRS and YFSETQ. CDR3 region: CASSYGQTTNSPLHF. The DNA of the CDR3 is TGCGCCAGCAGCTACGGACAGACGACTAATTCACCCCTCCACTTT.

This clonotype is a singleton in its sample. This chain joins TRBV13 and TRBJ2-1; D may match TRBD1 or TRBD2 (5 bases each). Germline V CDR1 and CDR2: PRHDT, FYEKMQ (reference sequence). With 5 bases removed from V and 8 bases from J, the gap between germline ends came to 10 bases. The CDR3 loop spans 12 amino acids. DNA for the CDR3: TGTGCCAGCAGCCCGAGGGGACATGAGCAGTTCTTC. This encodes CASSPRGHEQFF.

The chain carries TRBV20-1 and TRBJ2-1; D is undetermined. CDR3 length: 13 amino acids. Germline-derived CDR1 and CDR2 are DFQATT and SNEGSKA (reference sequence). Deletions cut 0 bases from V and 3 bases from J, with 6 bases between. CDR3 nucleotide sequence: TGCAGTGCTAGAGATTCAGTCTACAATGAGCAGTTCTTC. It yields the protein CSARDSVYNEQFF.

V usage is TRBV20-1 and J usage is TRBJ2-7; TRBD1 agrees at 12 bases. With V trimmed by 1 base and J by 0 bases, 4 bases remained unmatched. This CDR3 region has 16 residues. The germline V gene has CDR1 DFQATT and CDR2 SNEGSKA (reference sequence). The CDR3 DNA sequence: TGCAGTGCTAGAGGGGACAGGGGGCGGCGCTCCTACGAGCAGTACTTC. The encoded protein is CSARGDRGRRSYEQYF.

As regards this clonotype: No conserved phenylalanine or tryptophan is present at the end of the CDR3, so a read error is the likely explanation. The chain combines TRBV7-6 with TRBJ1-1; TRBD1 might be the D (5 bases). Trimming removed 3 bases from V and 8 bases from J, with 25 bases in between. Germline-derived CDR1 and CDR2 are SGHVS and FNYEAQ. The CDR3 length is 17 residues. The CDR3 spells CASSLQWGPVGETEAFL. The CDR3 nucleotides read TGTGCCAGCAGCTTGCAGTGGGGCCCGGTAGGTGAAACGGAAGCTTTCCTT.

The chain joins TRBV13 to TRBJ1-5, with D tentatively TRBD1 (5 bases). V lost 1 base and J lost 2, with 18 bases in between. CDR1 is PRHDT, CDR2 FYEKMQ, per germline (reference sequence). The CDR3 has 18 residues. CDR3 DNA: TGTGCCAGCAGCTTAGATGGGCCGAAGAGGGGAGGCAATCAGCCCCAGCATTTT. Its translation is CASSLDGPKRGGNQPQHF.

In its sample, this clonotype was seen a few times. The rearrangement links TRBV18 to TRBJ1-4; D is undetermined. V was clipped by 8 bases and J by 0 bases, with 10 bases between them. The CDR3 runs 14 residues. Germline-derived CDR1 and CDR2 are KGHSH and LQKENI. The CDR3 is CASRQSATNEKLFF. The CDR3 DNA sequence: TGTGCCAGCCGGCAGAGCGCAACTAATGAAAAACTGTTTTTT.

The V call is TRBV27, the J call TRBJ1-5; D possibly corresponds to TRBD1 (6 bases). The V end was cut by 0 bases, the J end by 6 bases, with 15 bases between. The CDR3 length is 16 residues. The germline CDR1 and CDR2 sequences are MNHEY and SMNVEV (reference sequence). CDR3 nucleotides: TGTGCCAGCAGTTTATCGTCCAGGGGCGGGGGTCAGCCCCAGCATTTT. This sequence encodes CASSLSSRGGGQPQHF.

The genes are TRBV28 and TRBJ1-1; TRBD1 matches 7 bases. V lost 9 bases to trimming and J lost 3 bases; unmatched junction nucleotides: 7. There are 13 residues in the CDR3. Germline loops: CDR1 MDHEN, CDR2 SYDVKM. CDR3 coding DNA: TGTGCCAGTCTAGGACAGGCTCACACTGAAGCTTTCTTT. Its translation is CASLGQAHTEAFF.

The J gene is TRBJ2-3, the V gene TRBV5-4, with TRBD2 identical over 9 bases. CDR3 length: 15 residues. CDR1 is SGHNT, CDR2 YYREEE, per germline (reference sequence). The J segment lost 4 bases and the V segment lost 4 bases, leaving 7 bases of the junction unmatched. CDR3 loop: CASSRRLAEADTQYF. For the CDR3, the DNA is TGTGCCAGCAGCCGACGACTAGCGGAAGCAGATACGCAGTATTTT.

This clonotype was observed once. This sequence joins TRBV4-3 and TRBJ2-7; 12 bases match TRBD1. The CDR3 is 19 residues long. From germline, CDR1 is LGHNA and CDR2 YSLEER. Trimming at V came to 2 bases and at J to 3 bases, leaving 14 bases not matched to a gene. CDR3 in DNA: TGCGCCAGCAGCCAACATTGGGACAGGGGGCGACGATTATACTACGAGCAGTACTTC. The encoded protein is CASSQHWDRGRRLYYEQYF.

The rearrangement links TRBV4-3 to TRBJ1-3; D ambiguous. The germline V gene has CDR1 LGHNA and CDR2 YSLEER. The V end was cut by 1 base, the J end by 0 bases, with 10 bases between. The CDR3 has 16 amino acids. CDR3 residues: CASSQGAQGSGNTIYF. DNA for the CDR3: TGCGCCAGCAGCCAAGGCGCCCAAGGCTCTGGAAACACCATATATTTT.

The gene calls are TRBV4-1 and TRBJ1-2, with 12 bases lining up with TRBD1. The CDR3 spans 16 residues. The V gene's germline CDR1 is MGHRA and CDR2 YSYEKL. The ends lost 1 base at V and 4 bases at J; junction bases unmatched: 4. In DNA form, the CDR3 reads TGCGCCAGCAGCCAAGGAGGGACAGGGGGCGTCTATGGCTACACCTTC. Translation gives CASSQGGTGGVYGYTF.